The next 26 T cell receptor beta chains were all read from a single sample in a study of cytomegalovirus exposure and HLA in healthy donors. Using immunoSEQ multiplex PCR, the repertoire was profiled, and TCRdb retains in-frame clones only, with some absent. The data show roughly 120,000 clones, over 75% seen once. Sample: PBMCs. These receptors were collected from a woman aged 18-35 years in good health and CMV-seropositive.

The genes are TRBV9 and TRBJ2-1; TRBD2 agrees at 12 bases. The CDR3 covers 16 residues. CDR1 is SGDLS, CDR2 YYNGEE, per germline. Germline trimming cut 0 bases from V and 6 bases from J; bases unmatched to any gene: 4. The CDR3 sequence: CASSVGPSGGANEQFF. The CDR3 nucleotides are TGTGCCAGCAGCGTAGGACCTAGCGGGGGGGCCAATGAGCAGTTCTTC.

The genes are TRBV5-1 and TRBJ1-1; unclear D gene. Germline V gene lookup returns CDR1 SGHRS and CDR2 YFSETQ. Trimming cost V 0 bases and J 0 bases, with 15 bases left between them. The CDR3 length is 17 residues. Written as DNA, the CDR3 is TGCGCCAGCAGCTTGGGACGGGGAAGCAGTATGAACACTGAAGCTTTCTTT. Encoded protein: CASSLGRGSSMNTEAFF. The full variable domain, with the rest looked up from reference TRBV5-1 and TRBJ1-1, is KAGVTQTPRYLIKTRGQQVTLSCSPISGHRSVSWYQQTPGQGLQFLFEYFSETQRNKGNFPGRFSGRQFSNSRSEMNVSTLELGDSALYLCASSLGRGSSMNTEAFFGQGTRLTVV.

The DNA for the CDR3 is TGTGCCATCAGTGACCTATTCTCCTATGGCTACACCTTC. This codes for CAISDLFSYGYTF. V and J are TRBV10-3 and TRBJ1-2; D not certain. The V gene lost 3 bases and the J gene lost 4 bases, with 9 bases spanning the gap. Germline lookup yields CDR1 ENHRY and CDR2 SYGVKD. The CDR3 has 13 amino acids.

The chain couples TRBV5-1 to TRBJ2-2; 12 nucleotides align to TRBD1. The CDR3 covers 16 residues. Germline V lookup: CDR1 SGHRS, CDR2 YFSETQ. V gave up 4 bases and J gave up 3 bases; unmatched junction bases: 4. The chain's CDR3 is CASSTGQGADTGELFF. In DNA, the CDR3 is TGCGCCAGCAGCACGGGACAGGGGGCCGACACCGGGGAGCTGTTTTTT.

The chain uses TRBV13 and TRBJ2-7; 9 bases agree with TRBD1. Germline V CDR1 and CDR2: PRHDT, FYEKMQ (reference sequence). This CDR3 spans 15 amino acids. The V and J ends lost 5 bases and 4 bases, in that order; junction bases with no gene match: 9. The CDR3 sequence is CASSPTGTGTYEQYF. CDR3 DNA sequence: TGTGCCAGCAGCCCTACCGGGACAGGGACTTACGAGCAGTACTTC.

The V and J genes are TRBV11-3 and TRBJ1-1; 10 bases align to TRBD1. V shed 6 bases, J shed 10 bases, and the junction held 11 bases outside the gene matches. The CDR3 contains 14 residues. Germline values: CDR1 SGHNT, CDR2 YENEEA. In DNA form, the CDR3 reads TGTGCCAGCAGACCGGGACAGGGGCCTCGGGGAGCTTTCTTT. Protein: CASRPGQGPRGAFF. Combining the CDR3 with reference TRBV11-3 and TRBJ1-1 gives the whole variable domain EAGVVQSPRYKIIEKKQPVAFWCNPISGHNTLYWYLQNLGQGPELLIRYENEEAVDDSQLPKDRFSAERLKGVDSTLKIQPAELGDSAVYLCASRPGQGPRGAFFGQGTRLTVV.

This chain uses TRBV7-2 with TRBJ2-3; 12 bases fit TRBD2. V lost 1 base and J lost 5; bases outside the gene matches: 7. This CDR3 region has 17 residues. Germline V gene data show CDR1 as SGHTA and CDR2 as FQGNSA. The chain's CDR3 is CASSLGLAGVRIDTQYF. In nucleotides, the CDR3 is TGTGCCAGCAGCTTAGGACTAGCGGGAGTGAGAATAGATACGCAGTATTTT.

The V call is TRBV9, the J call TRBJ2-4; D is possibly TRBD2 (6 bases). CDR1 is SGDLS and CDR2 is YYNGEE in the germline V gene. V gave up 3 bases and J gave up 1 base, with 23 bases separating them. The CDR3 totals 19 residues. In nucleotides, the CDR3 is TGTGCCAGCAGCGCTCTTAGGAGGGAGACGGTCTCGGCCAAAAACATTCAGTACTTC. Translating it yields CASSALRRETVSAKNIQYF.

This chain joins TRBV9 and TRBJ2-3; 8 bases agree with TRBD2. This CDR3 has 12 residues. Looked up from germline, CDR1 is SGDLS and CDR2 is YYNGEE. V lost 5 bases and J lost 4; bases outside the gene matches: 0. The CDR3 coding sequence is TGTGCCAGCAGGGGACTAGCAGATACGCAGTATTTT. Residues: CASRGLADTQYF.

The chain couples TRBV4-2 to TRBJ2-7; TRBD1 aligns across 8 bases. J lost 2 bases, V lost 1 base, and 4 bases had no gene match. The CDR3 runs 15 residues. Germline-derived CDR1 and CDR2 are LGHNA and YNFKEQ. CDR3 amino acids: CASSQGGQGPYEQYF. In nucleotides, the CDR3 is TGTGCCAGCAGCCAAGGAGGACAGGGCCCCTACGAGCAGTACTTC.

The rearrangement uses TRBV6-6 and TRBJ1-5, with D possibly matching TRBD1 (6 bases). Trimming took 4 bases from V and 3 from J, leaving 16 bases between them. Per germline, CDR1 MNHNY and CDR2 SVGAGI (reference sequence). CDR3 size: 16 residues. The CDR3 here is CASSSQGRGDNQPQHF. DNA of the CDR3: TGTGCCAGCAGTTCCCAGGGGAGAGGGGACAATCAGCCCCAGCATTTT.

The chain combines TRBV29-1 with TRBJ2-7; no firm D call. Germline values: CDR1 SQVTM, CDR2 ANQGSEA. This CDR3 region has 13 residues. Deletions cut 3 bases from V and 0 bases from J, with 9 bases between. The CDR3 region is CSVEKSSSYEQYF. In nucleotides, the CDR3 is TGCAGCGTTGAGAAGAGTTCCTCCTACGAGCAGTACTTC.

The V and J genes are TRBV4-1 and TRBJ1-1, with 11 bases that match TRBD1. The CDR3 totals 15 residues. Losses at the gene ends were 3 bases for V and 6 bases for J; bases not matched to a gene: 6. Germline values: CDR1 MGHRA, CDR2 YSYEKL. The CDR3 bases are TGCGCCAGCAGCCAGGGGGACAGGGGGGGATCTGAAGCTTTCTTT. Translating gives CASSQGDRGGSEAFF.

The chain has TRBV11-3 and TRBJ2-7; a possible D gene is TRBD1 (6 bases). Germline V gene lookup returns CDR1 SGHNT and CDR2 YENEEA. The CDR3 totals 13 residues. The ends were cut back, 5 bases at V and 1 base at J, with 9 bases in the middle. The CDR3 nucleotides are TGTGCCAGCAGCCAACAGGGATCCTACGAGCAGTACTTC. Its protein is CASSQQGSYEQYF. Full variable domain (rest looked up from reference TRBV11-3 and TRBJ2-7): EAGVVQSPRYKIIEKKQPVAFWCNPISGHNTLYWYLQNLGQGPELLIRYENEEAVDDSQLPKDRFSAERLKGVDSTLKIQPAELGDSAVYLCASSQQGSYEQYFGPGTRLTVT.

The V and J genes are TRBV11-3 and TRBJ2-3; the match to TRBD2 covers 9 bases. CDR3 length equals 16 residues. Trimming at V came to 4 bases and at J to 9 bases, leaving 14 bases not matched to a gene. Germline V gene lookup returns CDR1 SGHNT and CDR2 YENEEA. Here the CDR3 DNA reads TGTGCCAGCAGCTCGGCAGGGTGGCTAGCGGGAAGGACGCAGTATTTT. Translating it yields CASSSAGWLAGRTQYF.

The V call is TRBV10-3, the J call TRBJ2-7, with a tentative D call TRBD2 (5 bases). Germline CDR1 ENHRY, CDR2 SYGVKD. Between the trimmed V and J ends, which lost 4 bases and 0 bases, there was a span of 10 bases. The length of the CDR3 is 14 residues. The DNA of the CDR3 is TGTGCCATCAGTGCGGAGGAGAGCTCCTACGAGCAGTACTTC. Amino acid sequence: CAISAEESSYEQYF.

This clone was seen a handful of times. The V and J genes are TRBV7-3 and TRBJ2-1; 7 nucleotides align to TRBD2. This CDR3 contains 14 residues. V lost 5 bases, J lost 9 bases, and 10 bases stayed unmatched. Germline V gene data show CDR1 as SGHTA and CDR2 as FQGTGA. The DNA of the CDR3 is TGTGCCAGCAGCCCGGGGATTTCGGGAGGTGAGCAGTTCTTC. It is translated as CASSPGISGGEQFF.

This clone is a singleton in its sample. This sequence joins TRBV5-1 and TRBJ2-2, with 8 nucleotides matching TRBD2. V lost 0 bases and J lost 6; bases outside the gene matches: 7. Germline CDR1 and CDR2: SGHRS and YFSETQ. The CDR3 is made up of 16 amino acids. Here the CDR3 reads CASSLGNAGGPGELFF. In nucleotides, the CDR3 is TGCGCCAGCAGCTTGGGGAATGCGGGGGGACCCGGGGAGCTGTTTTTT.

V usage is TRBV11-2 and J usage is TRBJ1-1; 7 positions match TRBD1. Unmatched junction bases numbered 0, after V lost 4 bases and J lost 1 base. This CDR3 spans 13 amino acids. From germline, CDR1 is SGHAT and CDR2 FQNNGV. CDR3 DNA: TGTGCCAGCAGCTGGACAGGGAACACTGAAGCTTTCTTT. This codes for CASSWTGNTEAFF.

The chain has TRBV11-3 and TRBJ2-1, with D perhaps TRBD1 (5 bases). Between the trimmed V and J ends, which lost 5 bases and 6 bases, there was a span of 17 bases. CDR3 length equals 15 residues. Germline lookup yields CDR1 SGHNT and CDR2 YENEEA. The CDR3 nucleotides read TGTGCCAGCAGCAGCCAGGGTTTTTGGGTCAATGAGCAGTTCTTC. Protein product: CASSSQGFWVNEQFF.

The chain joins TRBV5-1 to TRBJ1-1; D is uncertain. V was trimmed by 0 bases and J by 5 bases, leaving 11 bases between them. The germline gives CDR1 SGHRS, CDR2 YFSETQ. The CDR3 has 14 residues. In DNA, the CDR3 is TGCGCCAGCAGCTTGGGACTTTTGGAAACTGAAGCTTTCTTT. Amino acids: CASSLGLLETEAFF.

This clone has more than one count but fewer than ten. The chain carries TRBV4-1 and TRBJ1-5; D unresolved. The CDR3 totals 14 residues. V was pared by 0 bases and J by 5 bases, with 8 bases between. Germline CDR1 reads MGHRA; CDR2 reads YSYEKL. The CDR3 nucleotides are TGCGCCAGCAGCCAAGATGGGAGGGATCAGCCCCAGCATTTT. Translated: CASSQDGRDQPQHF.

The CDR3: CSAEWGLLRDTEAFF. The CDR3 DNA is TGCAGCGCCGAGTGGGGCCTCCTTCGGGACACTGAAGCTTTCTTT. The gene calls are TRBV29-1 and TRBJ1-1, with a tentative D call TRBD1 (5 bases). V lost 7 bases and J lost 3, with 21 bases in between. The germline CDR1 and CDR2 sequences are SQVTM and ANQGSEA. The CDR3 is 15 residues long.

The chain uses TRBV6-5 and TRBJ2-5, with TRBD2 identical over 9 bases. Germline V gene sequence: CDR1 MNHEY, CDR2 SVGAGI. The CDR3 sequence is 14 residues long. Unmatched junction bases numbered 6, after V lost 7 bases and J lost 3 bases. The CDR3 nucleotides read TGTGCCAGCAAGGGGGGACTAGCAAAAGAGACCCAGTACTTC. This codes for CASKGGLAKETQYF.

This chain links TRBV19 with TRBJ1-5, with a possible D match to TRBD1 (6 bases). There are 16 residues in the CDR3. V was cut by 6 bases and J by 0 bases, with 15 bases left in between. Germline-derived CDR1 and CDR2 are LNHDA and SQIVND (reference sequence). The CDR3 spells CASRPTGMYSNQPQHF. The CDR3 DNA follows: TGTGCCAGTAGGCCAACAGGGATGTATAGCAATCAGCCCCAGCATTTT.

The chain has TRBV30 and TRBJ2-7, with D perhaps TRBD2 (5 bases). The CDR3 is made up of 12 amino acids. Trimming stripped 0 bases from V and 7 bases from J, with 10 bases between. Germline V gene data show CDR1 as GTSNPN and CDR2 as SVGIG (reference sequence). The CDR3 coding sequence is TGTGCCTGGAGTGTATCCTCGGGAGAGCAGTACTTC. Translation gives CAWSVSSGEQYF.